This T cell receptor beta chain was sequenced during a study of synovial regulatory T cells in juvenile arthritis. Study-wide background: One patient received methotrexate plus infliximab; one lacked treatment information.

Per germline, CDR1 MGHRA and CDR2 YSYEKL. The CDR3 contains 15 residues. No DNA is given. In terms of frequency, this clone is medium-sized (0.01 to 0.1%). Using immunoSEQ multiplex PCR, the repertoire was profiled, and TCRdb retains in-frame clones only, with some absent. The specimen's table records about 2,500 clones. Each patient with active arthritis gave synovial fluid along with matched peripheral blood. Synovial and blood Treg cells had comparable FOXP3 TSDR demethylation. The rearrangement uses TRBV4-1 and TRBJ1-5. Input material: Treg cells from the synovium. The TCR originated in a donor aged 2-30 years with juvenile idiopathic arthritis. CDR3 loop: CASSQDTRGGQPQHF.